The 27 T cell receptor beta chains listed next were all sequenced from one sample in a study of shared clonotypes between healthy human individuals. Measured with immunoSEQ multiplex PCR; TCRdb has only the in-frame clones, and not every one. The top ten clones hold roughly 0.36% of a sample with approximately 1.5 million clones, about 98.5% of them seen once. The source material was naive CD4+ T cells sorted from blood. Subset: CD45RA+ positively selected. These receptors were taken from a man aged 30 to 39 in good health.

The rearrangement joins TRBV6-5 to TRBJ2-2; no clear D. Germline V gene lookup returns CDR1 MNHEY and CDR2 SVGAGI. The V end lost 2 bases, the J end lost 5 bases, and 9 bases lay between the germline ends. This CDR3 is 14 amino acids long. The CDR3 region has the DNA TGTGCCAGCAGTTACCTGACCGAAACCGGGGAGCTGTTTTTT. Amino acid sequence: CASSYLTETGELFF.

The chain links TRBV7-9 to TRBJ1-1, with D tentatively TRBD1 (5 bases). Between the trimmed V and J ends, which lost 5 bases and 4 bases, there was a span of 17 bases. Germline V gene data show CDR1 as SEHNR and CDR2 as FQNEAQ (reference sequence). CDR3 length: 15 residues. For the CDR3, the DNA is TGTGCCAGCAGCGAGGAGATGGGGCTTAGCACTGAAGCTTTCTTT. It encodes CASSEEMGLSTEAFF. Drawing the rest from reference TRBV7-9 and TRBJ1-1, the complete variable domain is DTGVSQNPRHKITKRGQNVTFRCDPISEHNRLYWYRQTLGQGPEFLTYFQNEAQLEKSRLLSDRFSAERPKGSFSTLEIQRTEQGDSAMYLCASSEEMGLSTEAFFGQGTRLTVV.

The chain carries TRBV27 and TRBJ2-7; the D gene is possibly TRBD1 (6 bases). Trimming shortened V by 1 base and J by 2 bases, and 18 bases separated the two germline ends. The CDR3 totals 17 residues. The germline V gene encodes CDR1 MNHEY and CDR2 SMNVEV (reference sequence). The CDR3 DNA sequence: TGTGCCAGCAGTTTATATGTACAGGGCAGGAGCGCCTACGAGCAGTACTTC. Amino acid sequence: CASSLYVQGRSAYEQYF.

The chain recombines TRBV5-5 with TRBJ1-2, with 7 bases matching TRBD1. V gave up 5 bases and J gave up 1 base; unmatched junction bases: 5. The CDR3 sequence is 14 residues long. Germline loops: CDR1 SGHKS, CDR2 YYEKEE (reference sequence). Here the CDR3 reads CASSWTGDNYGYTF. CDR3 nucleotides: TGTGCCAGCAGTTGGACAGGAGATAACTATGGCTACACCTTC.

The V and J genes are TRBV7-9 and TRBJ2-1, with TRBD2 identical over 7 bases. After removal of 1 base from V and 7 bases from J, the junction contained 4 bases not matched to a gene. Germline CDR1 reads SEHNR; CDR2 reads FQNEAQ (reference sequence). The CDR3 is 14 amino acids. The CDR3 DNA reads as TGTGCCAGCAGCTTAGGGACTAGTAGGAATGAGCAGTTCTTC. Translation gives CASSLGTSRNEQFF.

This chain connects TRBV27 to TRBJ2-7; 12 bases fit TRBD2. V shed 5 bases and J 7 bases; nucleotides not matched to a gene: 6. The CDR3 contains 14 residues. CDR1 and CDR2 (germline): MNHEY, SMNVEV (reference sequence). The CDR3 DNA follows: TGTGCCAGCAGTCGACTAGCGGGAGCCCGGGAGCAGTACTTC. Translation: CASSRLAGAREQYF.

The chain carries TRBV7-9 and TRBJ2-1, with 10 bases matching TRBD2. This CDR3 is built from 18 residues. Germline CDR1 is SEHNR and CDR2 is FQNEAQ (reference sequence). V was clipped by 0 bases and J by 5 bases; unmatched bases: 10. The CDR3 region has the DNA TGTGCCAGCAGCTTAGCGAAGAATAGCGGGAGGTTCAACAATGAGCAGTTCTTC. Its protein is CASSLAKNSGRFNNEQFF.

The rearrangement uses TRBV2 and TRBJ2-1, with D unresolved. The CDR3 spans 13 residues. V was trimmed by 7 bases and J by 0 bases, leaving 7 bases between them. The germline gives CDR1 SNHLY, CDR2 FYNNEI. In nucleotides, the CDR3 is TGTGCCAGCATACTGAGCTCCTACAATGAGCAGTTCTTC. Amino acid sequence: CASILSSYNEQFF. The whole variable domain, filled in from reference TRBV2 and TRBJ2-1, reads EPEVTQTPSHQVTQMGQEVILRCVPISNHLYFYWYRQILGQKVEFLVSFYNNEISEKSEIFDDQFSVERPDGSNFTLKIRSTKLEDSAMYFCASILSSYNEQFFGPGTRLTVL.

Turning to this clone: Additional DNA sequences in this sample encode the identical CDR3. This chain links TRBV2 with TRBJ2-1; TRBD2 matches at 7 bases. CDR1 SNHLY and CDR2 FYNNEI come from the germline V gene. There are 15 residues in the CDR3. V shed 6 bases and J 0 bases; nucleotides not matched to a gene: 5. CDR3 coding DNA: TGTGCCAGCAGAGGCGGGACTATCTCCTACAATGAGCAGTTCTTC. Protein: CASRGGTISYNEQFF.

V and J are TRBV4-2 and TRBJ2-1, with D perhaps matching TRBD2 (6 bases). V lost 0 bases, J lost 15 bases, and 15 bases lay in between. Germline loops: CDR1 LGHNA, CDR2 YNFKEQ. The length of the CDR3 is 13 residues. As DNA, the CDR3 is TGTGCCAGCAGCCAAGAGTCGGAGGGATCGACGTTCTTC. Its translation: CASSQESEGSTFF.

V gene TRBV7-2 combines with J gene TRBJ1-1, with D perhaps TRBD1 (5 bases). Germline V gene sequence: CDR1 SGHTA, CDR2 FQGNSA. V gave up 0 bases and J gave up 1 base, with 15 bases separating them. The CDR3 covers 17 residues. The CDR3 DNA reads TGTGCCAGCAGCTTAGCGGGGGGGAGGCTCCGGAACACTGAAGCTTTCTTT. This sequence encodes CASSLAGGRLRNTEAFF.

Note on this clone: The junction shows a germline mismatch at one end, possibly a read error. The chain has TRBV2 and TRBJ2-1; 8 bases line up with TRBD1. Germline V gives CDR1 SNHLY, CDR2 FYNNEI. There are 14 residues in the CDR3. The CDR3 loop is CASTLQGGYSEQFF. For the CDR3, the DNA is TGTGCCAGCACCTTACAGGGGGGATACAGTGAGCAGTTCTTC.

This chain connects TRBV6-5 to TRBJ1-1, with D perhaps matching TRBD1 (5 bases). CDR3 length: 12 amino acids. Germline loops: CDR1 MNHEY, CDR2 SVGAGI. Trimming took 5 bases from V and 5 from J, leaving 9 bases between them. In DNA form, the CDR3 reads TGTGCCAGCAGTGCTCGGGGGACTGAAGCTTTCTTT. Translated, it gives CASSARGTEAFF.

The chain combines TRBV10-3 with TRBJ1-1; 7 nucleotides align to TRBD1. The CDR3 covers 16 residues. Germline V gene sequence: CDR1 ENHRY, CDR2 SYGVKD. Trimming removed 6 bases from V and 3 bases from J; junction bases left unmatched: 13. CDR3 in amino acids: CAIRGYHRGTDTEAFF. The CDR3 bases are TGTGCCATCAGGGGATACCACAGGGGAACGGACACTGAAGCTTTCTTT.

The rearrangement joins TRBV5-1 to TRBJ1-1; 7 bases map to TRBD1. J lost 4 bases, V lost 3 bases, and 9 bases had no gene match. Germline CDR1 reads SGHRS; CDR2 reads YFSETQ. The CDR3 extends over 15 amino acids. The CDR3, as DNA: TGCGCCAGCAGCTCAAAATTGACAGGGATCACTGAAGCTTTCTTT. It translates to CASSSKLTGITEAFF.

The CDR3 spells CASTPLTVAKNIQYF. CDR3 DNA: TGTGCCAGCACTCCATTGACAGTAGCCAAAAACATTCAGTACTTC. The V and J genes are TRBV6-1 and TRBJ2-4; D is possibly TRBD1 (5 bases). This CDR3 spans 15 amino acids. The germline V and J ends were trimmed by 7 bases and 0 bases, with 13 bases remaining between them. Germline CDR1 MNHNS, CDR2 SASEGT.

The chain uses TRBV9 and TRBJ2-6; D uncertain. The CDR3 extends over 15 amino acids. The germline CDR1 and CDR2 sequences are SGDLS and YYNGEE. Trimming pared 0 bases from V and 3 bases from J, leaving 7 bases between. The CDR3 region has the DNA TGTGCCAGCAGCGTAGAAGGCTTTGGGGCCAACGTCCTGACTTTC. This sequence encodes CASSVEGFGANVLTF.

The chain has TRBV2 and TRBJ2-3; possibly TRBD1 for D (6 bases). The CDR3 extends over 12 amino acids. Trimming shortened V by 8 bases and J by 2 bases, and 8 bases separated the two germline ends. Germline lookup yields CDR1 SNHLY and CDR2 FYNNEI. As DNA, the CDR3 is TGTGCCAGCGGACAGTTCACAGATACGCAGTATTTT. Its translation is CASGQFTDTQYF. The complete variable domain, with remaining parts taken from reference TRBV2 and TRBJ2-3, reads EPEVTQTPSHQVTQMGQEVILRCVPISNHLYFYWYRQILGQKVEFLVSFYNNEISEKSEIFDDQFSVERPDGSNFTLKIRSTKLEDSAMYFCASGQFTDTQYFGPGTRLTVL.

This sequence joins TRBV10-3 and TRBJ1-5; TRBD1 aligns across 9 bases. CDR3 length: 16 residues. With V trimmed by 10 bases and J by 1 base, 11 bases remained unmatched. Germline lookup yields CDR1 ENHRY and CDR2 SYGVKD. CDR3 loop: CASRAQGAGSNQPQHF. CDR3 in DNA: TGTGCCAGCCGAGCACAGGGGGCAGGAAGCAATCAGCCCCAGCATTTT.

The rearrangement links TRBV9 to TRBJ2-2; D is perhaps TRBD2 (5 bases). CDR1 is SGDLS, CDR2 YYNGEE, per germline. The CDR3 has 15 residues. V lost 4 bases to trimming and J lost 5 bases, with 15 bases between them. CDR3 DNA: TGTGCCAGCAGCCCTCGCTCGGGAACGACCGGGGAGCTGTTTTTT. It is translated as CASSPRSGTTGELFF.

The chain is built from TRBV9 and TRBJ2-3; TRBD1 matches at 7 bases. J was trimmed by 1 base and V by 0 bases; bases with no gene match: 8. Germline V gene sequence: CDR1 SGDLS, CDR2 YYNGEE. The CDR3 runs 17 residues. The CDR3 DNA is TGTGCCAGCAGCGTAGGACAGGGCTCCAGAGGCACAGATACGCAGTATTTT. Translated: CASSVGQGSRGTDTQYF.

This clone has just one count. The gene calls are TRBV28 and TRBJ2-1; D unclear. The CDR3 has 16 residues. Deletions cut 7 bases from V and 0 bases from J, with 16 bases between. The germline V gene encodes CDR1 MDHEN and CDR2 SYDVKM. CDR3 sequence (DNA): TGTGCCAGCACCAAACCGGGCTTAAGCTCCTACAATGAGCAGTTCTTC. It is translated as CASTKPGLSSYNEQFF.

The chain recombines TRBV2 with TRBJ2-7; D remains ambiguous. Germline assignment: CDR1 SNHLY and CDR2 FYNNEI. There are 12 residues in the CDR3. V gave up 3 bases and J gave up 3 bases, with 6 bases separating them. The CDR3 DNA reads as TGTGCCAGCAGTGAGAGCTTCTACGAGCAGTACTTC. Translation: CASSESFYEQYF.

The V and J genes are TRBV11-2 and TRBJ2-7; TRBD2 aligns across 7 bases. Per germline, CDR1 SGHAT and CDR2 FQNNGV. The J segment lost 3 bases and the V segment lost 4 bases, leaving 9 bases of the junction unmatched. CDR3 length equals 15 residues. The CDR3 protein is CASSYRGVSYYEQYF. CDR3 bases: TGTGCCAGCAGCTATCGGGGGGTCAGTTACTACGAGCAGTACTTC. The entire variable domain, with the rest obtained from reference TRBV11-2 and TRBJ2-7, is as follows: EAGVAQSPRYKIIEKRQSVAFWCNPISGHATLYWYQQILGQGPKLLIQFQNNGVVDDSQLPKDRFSAERLKGVDSTLKIQPAKLEDSAVYLCASSYRGVSYYEQYFGPGTRLTVT.

This chain uses TRBV7-2 with TRBJ1-1; D uncertain. The V gene's germline CDR1 is SGHTA and CDR2 FQGNSA. The CDR3 is 16 residues long. V was shortened by 5 bases and J by 1 base, with 17 bases between the two germline ends. Written as DNA, the CDR3 is TGTGCCAGCAGCAAAACTCCCCCGGCCGGGAACACTGAAGCTTTCTTT. Protein product: CASSKTPPAGNTEAFF.

This chain connects TRBV4-3 to TRBJ2-3; D may be TRBD1 (6 bases). The CDR3 is 16 amino acids. The germline V gene encodes CDR1 LGHNA and CDR2 YSLEER. V was pared by 1 base and J by 2 bases, with 13 bases between. CDR3 sequence: CASSQGSGQPTDTQYF. The DNA of the CDR3 is TGCGCCAGCAGCCAAGGCAGCGGACAGCCCACAGATACGCAGTATTTT.

The chain links TRBV6-1 to TRBJ2-3, with D unresolved. This CDR3 has 13 amino acids. Germline-derived CDR1 and CDR2 are MNHNS and SASEGT. Trimming pared 6 bases from V and 6 bases from J, leaving 13 bases between. Here the CDR3 reads CASSPLDADTQYF. CDR3 nucleotides: TGTGCCAGCAGCCCCCTAGACGCGGATACGCAGTATTTT.